The next 21 T cell receptor beta chains were all read from a single sample in a study of regulatory T cells in long-lasting Graves disease. With iRepertoire HTBI primers and Arm-PCR of CDR3 regions, TCR beta libraries were built. TCRdb itself ran the multiplex PCR reads through MiXCR, one entry per CDR3 protein. Seen here are 530,000 or so distinct CDR3 sequences, 13% observed once, and the top ten hold over 7.5%. Time point described: newly diagnosed GD, antithyroid drugs for less than 3 months. PBMC-extracted RNA yielded the TCR library. These data were also reused for a study on T cells in Graves' hyperthyroidism and ophthalmopathy.

Material: peripheral blood mononuclear cells (PBMCs), obtained at new diagnosis, from a patient treated with antithyroid drugs. These TCRs come from a man aged 25-40 years with Graves disease.

Ten or more counts support this clonotype. Sequence at one end of the junction differs from germline and may be a read error. The rearrangement joins TRBV2 to TRBJ2-3; D perhaps matches TRBD1 (5 bases). Per germline, CDR1 SNHLY and CDR2 FYNNEI. CDR3 size: 13 residues. Written as DNA, the CDR3 is TGTGCCAGCAGTTGGCAAAACACAGGTACGCAGTATTTT. Encoded protein: CASSWQNTGTQYF.

This clonotype was picked up many times. The chain recombines TRBV5-1 with TRBJ2-7, with 9 nucleotides matching TRBD2. After removal of 7 bases from V and 2 bases from J, the junction contained 7 bases not matched to a gene. Germline V gene data show CDR1 as SGHRS and CDR2 as YFSETQ. The CDR3 has 14 residues. The CDR3 DNA reads TGCGCCAGCCAAAGGACTAGCGCCACCTACGAGCAGTACTTC. Its translation is CASQRTSATYEQYF.

The V gene is TRBV5-1, the J gene TRBJ1-2; 9 bases line up with TRBD1. Germline assignment: CDR1 SGHRS and CDR2 YFSETQ. V lost 0 bases, J lost 1 base, and 7 bases stayed unmatched. The CDR3 is 17 residues long. DNA for the CDR3: TGCGCCAGCAGCTTGGTCCCGGGACAGGGCCATAACTATGGCTACACCTTC. Its protein product is CASSLVPGQGHNYGYTF.

The J gene is TRBJ1-5, the V gene TRBV20-1; D is unresolved. V shed 7 bases and J shed 0 bases, with 19 bases lying between them. The CDR3 totals 16 residues. Germline V gives CDR1 DFQATT, CDR2 SNEGSKA (reference sequence). The CDR3 spells CSGKEMAKGSNQPQHF. In DNA, the CDR3 is TGCAGTGGGAAAGAAATGGCGAAGGGTAGCAATCAGCCCCAGCATTTT.

The rearrangement joins TRBV12-3 or TRBV12-4 to TRBJ2-5; D possibly uses TRBD1 or TRBD2 (5 bases each). Trimming removed 2 bases at V and 9 bases at J, with 16 bases between. The CDR3 loop spans 14 amino acids. The CDR3 coding sequence is TGTGCCAGCAGTTTATGGGGGAGTGAGGAGTCCCAGTACTTC. Translated: CASSLWGSEESQYF.

This clonotype has at least ten counts. The chain uses TRBV11-2 and TRBJ2-3; 7 bases are a match to TRBD2. This CDR3 has 15 amino acids. Unmatched junction bases numbered 5, after V lost 5 bases and J lost 0 bases. Germline values: CDR1 SGHAT, CDR2 FQNNGV. The CDR3: CASSRAGSSTDTQYF. CDR3 DNA: TGTGCCAGCAGCAGAGCGGGATCCAGCACAGATACGCAGTATTTT. Complete variable domain (other parts from reference TRBV11-2 and TRBJ2-3): EAGVAQSPRYKIIEKRQSVAFWCNPISGHATLYWYQQILGQGPKLLIQFQNNGVVDDSQLPKDRFSAERLKGVDSTLKIQPAKLEDSAVYLCASSRAGSSTDTQYFGPGTRLTVL.

This chain joins TRBV24-1 and TRBJ1-5; TRBD1 matches at 8 bases. J gave up 9 bases and V 4 bases, and 7 bases lay outside the gene matches. The germline V gene encodes CDR1 KGHDR and CDR2 SFDVKD. The CDR3 extends over 14 amino acids. The CDR3 DNA reads as TGTGCCACCAGTGACCCCGGGACAGGTTTGCCCCAGCATTTT. This sequence encodes CATSDPGTGLPQHF.

This clonotype has more than one count but fewer than ten. The rearrangement links TRBV27 to TRBJ2-6; D unclear. CDR1 MNHEY and CDR2 SMNVEV come from the germline V gene (reference sequence). V lost 5 bases, J lost 2 bases, and 10 bases lay in between. The CDR3 sequence is 15 residues long. The CDR3, as DNA: TGTGCCAGCAGTCCAAATCAGGCTGGGGCCAACGTCCTGACTTTC. This translates into CASSPNQAGANVLTF.

V and J are TRBV20-1 and TRBJ1-2; D not certain. The germline V and J ends were trimmed by 6 bases and 3 bases, with 11 bases remaining between them. CDR3 length: 12 amino acids. Germline assignment: CDR1 DFQATT and CDR2 SNEGSKA (reference sequence). CDR3 residues: CSAIFLDYGYTF. CDR3 sequence (DNA): TGCAGTGCCATATTCCTGGACTATGGCTACACCTTC.

This clonotype was counted at least ten times. CDR3 nucleotide sequence: TGTGCCAGCAGTGACGGTTGGGAGGACACTGAAGCTTTCTTT. This translates into CASSDGWEDTEAFF. The chain employs TRBV2 and TRBJ1-1, with D hard to call. Trimming removed 3 bases from V and 3 bases from J, with 11 bases in between. This CDR3 has 14 amino acids. Germline V gives CDR1 SNHLY, CDR2 FYNNEI.

This clonotype appeared many times. V and J are TRBV30 and TRBJ1-5, with 7 bases lining up with TRBD1. The V gene end was trimmed by 5 bases and the J gene end by 3 bases; junction bases not matched to a gene: 4. Per germline, CDR1 GTSNPN and CDR2 SVGIG (reference sequence). The CDR3 runs to 13 residues. The CDR3 nucleotides read TGTGCCTGGGCTACAGGGGACAATCAGCCCCAGCATTTT. Its protein product is CAWATGDNQPQHF.

This clonotype was counted ten times or more. The rearrangement joins TRBV29-1 to TRBJ2-7; D is possibly TRBD1 or TRBD2 (5 bases each). This CDR3 is 13 amino acids long. In germline, CDR1 is SQVTM, CDR2 ANQGSEA. Trimming took 4 bases from V and 3 from J, leaving 13 bases between them. The CDR3 DNA follows: TGCAGCGTTGGGTGGGACCCAGACTACGAGCAGTACTTC. This translates into CSVGWDPDYEQYF.

In its sample, this clonotype was seen many times. The chain couples TRBV5-6 to TRBJ2-2; a possible D gene is TRBD1 (5 bases). The V end lost 7 bases, the J end lost 6 bases, and 10 bases lay between the germline ends. The CDR3 spans 12 residues. The germline gives CDR1 SGHDT, CDR2 YYEEEE. The chain's CDR3 is CASRFRAGELFF. CDR3 bases: TGTGCCAGCCGGTTCAGGGCCGGGGAGCTGTTTTTT.

This clonotype was counted many times. V usage is TRBV20-1 and J usage is TRBJ2-1, with 7 bases fitting TRBD2. The CDR3 consists of 16 residues. Germline CDR1 reads DFQATT; CDR2 reads SNEGSKA (reference sequence). The junction had 15 bases not matched to a gene; V was cut back by 4 bases and J by 6 bases. The CDR3, as DNA: TGCAGTGCTAAGATGTCGGGTCTAGCGGTCGGCAATGAGCAGTTCTTC. Translated, it gives CSAKMSGLAVGNEQFF.

Ten or more counts support this clonotype. The rearrangement links TRBV25-1 to TRBJ2-7; no clear D. The CDR3 totals 12 residues. The V end was cut by 3 bases, the J end by 5 bases, with 8 bases between. The germline CDR1 and CDR2 sequences are MGHDK and SYGVNS. The DNA for the CDR3 is TGTGCCAGCAGTGATAAGAGCCACGAGCAGTACTTC. Its protein is CASSDKSHEQYF.

This clonotype occurred many times. V and J are TRBV29-1 and TRBJ2-3, with 8 bases fitting TRBD1. Germline trimming cut 5 bases from V and 14 bases from J; bases unmatched to any gene: 12. This CDR3 spans 12 amino acids. CDR1 and CDR2 (germline): SQVTM, ANQGSEA. The CDR3, as DNA: TGCAGCGTTCGAACCGGGACAGGCCCTTGGTATTTT. As protein: CSVRTGTGPWYF.

The CDR3 nucleotides read TGTGCCAGCAGCGTAAGGGCTCAGGGCACTGAAGCTTTCTTT. Encoded protein: CASSVRAQGTEAFF. The V gene is TRBV9, the J gene TRBJ1-1; D is possibly TRBD1 (5 bases). The CDR3 is made up of 14 amino acids. Germline lookup yields CDR1 SGDLS and CDR2 YYNGEE. V shed 1 base and J shed 4 bases, with 11 bases lying between them.

This clonotype has a count of ten or more. This rearrangement joins TRBV20-1 to TRBJ2-1, with 11 bases identical to TRBD2. Germline-derived CDR1 and CDR2 are DFQATT and SNEGSKA (reference sequence). The CDR3 loop spans 15 amino acids. Losses at the gene ends were 1 base for V and 4 bases for J; bases not matched to a gene: 3. The DNA for the CDR3 is TGCAGTGCTAGAGCTAGCGGGAGGTCTTACAATGAGCAGTTCTTC. Residues: CSARASGRSYNEQFF.

In this sample, this clonotype turned up many times. The chain couples TRBV2 to TRBJ2-7; possible D gene TRBD2, 5 bases. CDR1 is SNHLY, CDR2 FYNNEI, per germline. Trimming removed 5 bases from V and 5 bases from J, with 10 bases in between. The CDR3 consists of 12 residues. CDR3 in amino acids: CASSLGSDEQYF. DNA for the CDR3: TGTGCCAGCAGTCTTGGTAGCGACGAGCAGTACTTC.

The chain joins TRBV29-1 to TRBJ2-7, with TRBD1 matching over 10 bases. The CDR3 contains 16 residues. V dropped 1 base and J dropped 5; count of bases not matched to a gene: 11. In germline, CDR1 is SQVTM, CDR2 ANQGSEA. CDR3 DNA sequence: TGCAGCGTTGAAGGGCTTGACAGGGGGCGAGAAAACGAGCAGTACTTC. Protein product: CSVEGLDRGRENEQYF.

There are many counts of this clonotype. This chain uses TRBV20-1 with TRBJ1-1; D unclear. Per the germline V gene, CDR1 is DFQATT and CDR2 is SNEGSKA (reference sequence). This CDR3 region has 15 residues. The ends were cut back, 1 base at V and 6 bases at J, with 18 bases in the middle. The CDR3 coding sequence is TGCAGTGCTAGAGGCTGGCGGCGGACCCCCGCTGAAGCTTTCTTT. This codes for CSARGWRRTPAEAFF.